A selection of T cell receptor beta chains follows, all from one sample in a study of T cells after posttransplantation cyclophosphamide. The method was immunoSEQ multiplex PCR; TCRdb's version includes in-frame clones alone and lacks a portion of them. The top ten hold less than 5.5% of the sample, which has about 15,000 clones, 84% seen once. The input for sequencing was PBMCs, taken more than 350 days after allogeneic stem cell transplant with calcineurin inhibitor and methotrexate. These receptors all stem from a male patient in his late teens or twenties who received an allogeneic stem cell transplant from a related donor, was CMV-positive, and had no GVHD. The graft donor may have contributed some T cells. Both conserved end residues are part of each CDR3. D genes are given only for firm matches. Rows give clone size only sometimes, using once, few, many, or a class for an expanded clone.

D: NA; J: TRBJ1-6; size: once; V: TRBV27; DNA: TGTGCCAGCAAGTACCGAGGCCATAATTCACCCCTCCACTTT; CDR3: CASKYRGHNSPLHF
D: NA; J: TRBJ2-7; size: NA; V: TRBV7-8; DNA: TGTGCCAGCAGCTTAGTCTCGGACAGCCTCTACGAGCAGTACTTC; CDR3: CASSLVSDSLYEQYF
D: NA; J: TRBJ2-7; size: NA; V: TRBV2; DNA: TGTGCCAGCAGCGAACGACAGGCCAGCTACGAGCAGTACTTC; CDR3: CASSERQASYEQYF
D: NA; J: TRBJ2-1; size: NA; V: TRBV2; DNA: TGTGCCAGCAGTGATTTACAGCAAACCTACAATGAGCAGTTCTTC; CDR3: CASSDLQQTYNEQFF
D: TRBD2; J: TRBJ2-1; size: once; V: TRBV28; DNA: TGTGCCAGCAGATTATTGACTAGCGGGATGAGGAGCTCCTACAGTGAGCAGTTCTTC; CDR3: CASRLLTSGMRSSYSEQFF
D: NA; J: TRBJ1-2; size: NA; V: TRBV7-3; DNA: TGTGCCAGCAGCCCGGCAGGGAACTATGGCTACACCTTC; CDR3: CASSPAGNYGYTF
D: NA; J: TRBJ1-3; size: NA; V: TRBV9; DNA: TGTGCCAGCAGCGTGACAGATTCTGGAAACACCATATATTTT; CDR3: CASSVTDSGNTIYF
D: TRBD1; J: TRBJ2-7; size: NA; V: TRBV30; DNA: TGTGCCTGGAGGCAGGGGGCGGGCTACGAGCAGTACTTC; CDR3: CAWRQGAGYEQYF
D: NA; J: TRBJ2-1; size: NA; V: TRBV11-2; DNA: TGTGCCAGCAGCCCCCCAGCCACCGGGAGATACAGTGAGCAGTTCTTC; CDR3: CASSPPATGRYSEQFF
D: NA; J: TRBJ2-1; size: NA; V: TRBV5-6; DNA: TGTGCCAGTCGTGTCCGGGACACTCTTTACAATGAGCAGTTCTTC; CDR3: CASRVRDTLYNEQFF
D: NA; J: TRBJ2-1; size: NA; V: TRBV19; DNA: TGTGCCAGTAAGAATTTCGAGGGAGGGGGAAATGAGCAGTTCTTC; CDR3: CASKNFEGGGNEQFF
D: TRBD2; J: TRBJ2-1; size: once; V: TRBV7-9; DNA: TGTGCCAGCAGCCCGGGGAAGGGGGTTCGCGGGAGGCCCTACAATGAGCAGTTCTTC; CDR3: CASSPGKGVRGRPYNEQFF
D: NA; J: TRBJ2-7; size: NA; V: TRBV5-3; DNA: TGTGCCAGAACGTTCCGGTCCTCCTACGAGCAGTACTTC; CDR3: CARTFRSSYEQYF
D: TRBD1; J: TRBJ1-5; size: NA; V: TRBV28; DNA: TGTGCCAGCAGTTCGGGACAGGGGGACGCTCAGCCCCAGCATTTT; CDR3: CASSSGQGDAQPQHF
D: NA; J: TRBJ2-7; size: NA; V: TRBV5-1; DNA: TGCGCCAGCAGGTATGATACAGGGCCCTACGAGCAGTACTTC; CDR3: CASRYDTGPYEQYF
D: TRBD1; J: TRBJ2-7; size: NA; V: TRBV27; DNA: TGTGCCAGCAAAACCGGACAGGCCAGGACCTACGAGCAGTACTTC; CDR3: CASKTGQARTYEQYF
D: TRBD2; J: TRBJ2-3; size: NA; V: TRBV19; DNA: TGTGCCAGTAGTATACTAGCGGGAGGGCCAACAGATACGCAGTATTTT; CDR3: CASSILAGGPTDTQYF
D: NA; J: TRBJ2-7; size: NA; V: TRBV19; DNA: TGTGCCAGTAGTGGGGAGATTAAGGACGAGCAGTACTTC; CDR3: CASSGEIKDEQYF
D: TRBD2; J: TRBJ2-7; size: NA; V: TRBV6-6; DNA: TGTGCCAGCAGTGTGGGGACTAGCGGGCCTCCCTACGAGCAGTACTTC; CDR3: CASSVGTSGPPYEQYF
D: NA; J: TRBJ2-1; size: NA; V: TRBV7-9; DNA: TGTGCCAGCAGCTTACAGGTCACGGAGCAGTTCTTC; CDR3: CASSLQVTEQFF
D: TRBD2; J: TRBJ2-3; size: NA; V: TRBV6-5; DNA: TGTGCCAGCACTACAGGGAACCTAGCGGGAGGCCAGCAGTATTTT; CDR3: CASTTGNLAGGQQYF
D: NA; J: TRBJ1-5; size: NA; V: TRBV4-1; DNA: TGCGCCAGCAGCTCAACACGGGGGAATGGACAGCCCCAGCATTTT; CDR3: CASSSTRGNGQPQHF
D: NA; J: TRBJ1-1; size: NA; V: TRBV29-1; DNA: TGCAGCGTTGACGGTCAGGGCGGCACTGAAGCTTTCTTT; CDR3: CSVDGQGGTEAFF
D: TRBD2; J: TRBJ2-7; size: once; V: TRBV5-1; DNA: TGCGCCAGCAGCTCGGGACTAGCCTACGAGCAGTACTTC; CDR3: CASSSGLAYEQYF
D: NA; J: TRBJ2-1; size: NA; V: TRBV7-7; DNA: TGTGCCAGCAGCCGGGACTCTCTCTACAGTGAGCAGTTCTTC; CDR3: CASSRDSLYSEQFF
D: TRBD2; J: TRBJ2-2; size: NA; V: TRBV5-1; DNA: TGCGCCAGCAGCTGGGCCGGGACTAGCGGGAGAGGTAGCACCGGGGAGCTGTTTTTT; CDR3: CASSWAGTSGRGSTGELFF
D: NA; J: TRBJ1-1; size: few; V: TRBV19; DNA: TGTGCCAGTGGAGGGTATACTACAGGACTGAACACTGAAGCTTTCTTT; CDR3: CASGGYTTGLNTEAFF
D: NA; J: TRBJ1-1; size: few; V: TRBV21-1; DNA: TGTGCCAGCAGCAAGGAGCGCCTGAACACTGAAGCTTTCTTT; CDR3: CASSKERLNTEAFF
D: NA; J: TRBJ2-3; size: NA; V: TRBV5-6; DNA: TGTGCCAGCGCTAAACCCCAGGTATACACAGATACGCAGTATTTT; CDR3: CASAKPQVYTDTQYF
D: NA; J: TRBJ2-7; size: NA; V: TRBV5-1; DNA: TGCGCCAGCAGCTTGGGGCTAGTTTTCGAGCAGTACTTC; CDR3: CASSLGLVFEQYF
D: NA; J: TRBJ1-1; size: NA; V: TRBV6-1; DNA: TGTGCCAGCAGTGATCCCATACTCCGGACTGAAGCTTTCTTT; CDR3: CASSDPILRTEAFF
D: TRBD2; J: TRBJ2-7; size: NA; V: TRBV4-2; DNA: TGTGCCAGCGCCACCTCTAGCGGGGACATCTACGAGCAGTACTTC; CDR3: CASATSSGDIYEQYF
D: TRBD1; J: TRBJ2-1; size: NA; V: TRBV4-2; DNA: TGTGCCAGCAGCTTCCGGACAGGGGGATACAATGAGCAGTTCTTC; CDR3: CASSFRTGGYNEQFF
D: TRBD2; J: TRBJ2-3; size: NA; V: TRBV30; DNA: TGTGCCTGGAGTATTGGCGGGAGTCCGCGAGATACGCAGTATTTT; CDR3: CAWSIGGSPRDTQYF
D: NA; J: TRBJ2-7; size: NA; V: TRBV5-1; DNA: TGCGCCAGCAGCTCCGGACAGACCTACGAGCAGTACTTC; CDR3: CASSSGQTYEQYF
D: NA; J: TRBJ2-7; size: NA; V: TRBV7-2; DNA: TGTGCCAGCAGCTCCTCTAGCGAGCGGAGCTACGAGCAGTACTTC; CDR3: CASSSSSERSYEQYF
D: TRBD1; J: TRBJ2-7; size: NA; V: TRBV10-3; DNA: TGTGCCATCGGGACAGGGTACGAGCAGTACTTC; CDR3: CAIGTGYEQYF
D: NA; J: TRBJ2-1; size: NA; V: TRBV19; DNA: TGTGCCAGTACTAAGCACCTTGGGTTCGTCTCCTACAGTGAGCAGTTCTTC; CDR3: CASTKHLGFVSYSEQFF
D: TRBD2; J: TRBJ2-4; size: NA; V: TRBV5-1; DNA: TGCGCCAGCAGCTCTCAGGGACTAGCGGGGAACATTCAGTACTTC; CDR3: CASSSQGLAGNIQYF
D: TRBD1; J: TRBJ1-5; size: few; V: TRBV6-1; DNA: TGTGCCGGTGGCAAGACAGGGGATAGCAATCAGCCCCAGCATTTT; CDR3: CAGGKTGDSNQPQHF
D: NA; J: TRBJ2-2; size: NA; V: TRBV7-2; DNA: TGTGCCAGCAGCCAACAGGGCCGTAGCACCGGGGAGCTGTTTTTT; CDR3: CASSQQGRSTGELFF
D: TRBD1; J: TRBJ2-5; size: once; V: TRBV5-4; DNA: TGTGCCAGCAGCTTCCCAGGGGGCACCCAAGAGACCCAGTACTTC; CDR3: CASSFPGGTQETQYF
D: TRBD1; J: TRBJ1-1; size: NA; V: TRBV11-2; DNA: TGTGCCAGCAGCGGCGTCCAGACAGGGAGGAACACTGAAGCTTTCTTT; CDR3: CASSGVQTGRNTEAFF
D: TRBD2; J: TRBJ2-7; size: NA; V: TRBV7-8; DNA: TGTGCCAGCAGCCCCCACCGGACTAGCGGGAGGGCCGGTTTGGGCTACGAGCAGTACTTC; CDR3: CASSPHRTSGRAGLGYEQYF
D: NA; J: TRBJ1-3; size: NA; V: TRBV7-2; DNA: TGTGCCAGCCGGGGGGGCTCTGGAAACACCATATATTTT; CDR3: CASRGGSGNTIYF
D: NA; J: TRBJ1-1; size: NA; V: TRBV5-5; DNA: TGTGCCAGCAGCCCGGAGAGGAGGGAGGCGAACACTGAAGCTTTCTTT; CDR3: CASSPERREANTEAFF
D: NA; J: TRBJ2-1; size: NA; V: TRBV7-3; DNA: TGTGCCAGCAGCCTCCTGGGACTGGACTCCTACAATGAGCAGTTCTTC; CDR3: CASSLLGLDSYNEQFF
D: NA; J: TRBJ1-1; size: NA; V: TRBV20-1; DNA: TGCAGGGCTGGGCCGGGGGCTTTCTTT; CDR3: CRAGPGAFF
D: TRBD2; J: TRBJ2-1; size: NA; V: TRBV7-2; DNA: TGTGCCAGCAGCTTTAAAGGGACTAGCGGGAGTGGGAGTGAGCAGTTCTTC; CDR3: CASSFKGTSGSGSEQFF
D: NA; J: TRBJ1-4; size: NA; V: TRBV6-1; DNA: TGTGCCAGCATGGCTGAGGCTAATGAAAAACTGTTTTTT; CDR3: CASMAEANEKLFF
D: NA; J: TRBJ1-4; size: NA; V: TRBV5-1; DNA: TGCGCCAGCACCTTGGACAGAAGTCGTGAAAAACTGTTTTTT; CDR3: CASTLDRSREKLFF
D: TRBD1; J: TRBJ2-5; size: NA; V: TRBV7-9; DNA: TGTGCCAGCAGCTTACGTCAGGGGGTTGTAGAAGAGACCCAGTACTTC; CDR3: CASSLRQGVVEETQYF
D: TRBD2; J: TRBJ2-2; size: few; V: TRBV10-3; DNA: TGTGCCATCCCCGGGAGGACCAGCACCGGGGAGCTGTTTTTT; CDR3: CAIPGRTSTGELFF
D: NA; J: TRBJ2-1; size: NA; V: TRBV30; DNA: TGTGCCTGGAGTTTCAGGGGTGGCAATGAGCAGTTCTTC; CDR3: CAWSFRGGNEQFF
D: TRBD2; J: TRBJ2-1; size: NA; V: TRBV11-2; DNA: TGTGCCAGCAGCTCGGGAGGGAGACGAAGTGAGCAGTTCTTC; CDR3: CASSSGGRRSEQFF
D: NA; J: TRBJ1-1; size: NA; V: TRBV2; DNA: TGTGCCAGCTTAGGGGCCAGCCGGGCTTTCTTT; CDR3: CASLGASRAFF
D: NA; J: TRBJ2-1; size: NA; V: TRBV11-3; DNA: TGTGCCAGCAGCTTAGGCGGGGCATACAGTGAGCAGTTCTTC; CDR3: CASSLGGAYSEQFF
D: NA; J: TRBJ2-1; size: NA; V: TRBV14; DNA: TGTGCCAGCAGCCGAACTAGGCCCACTACGGTCGGTGAGCAGTTCTTC; CDR3: CASSRTRPTTVGEQFF
D: NA; J: TRBJ2-7; size: NA; V: TRBV7-2; DNA: TGTGCCAGCAGCCCTTCCTACGAGCAGTACTTC; CDR3: CASSPSYEQYF
D: NA; J: TRBJ1-5; size: once; V: TRBV4-2; DNA: TGTGCCAGCAGCCTTACAACAGGCTTGGGCAATCAGCCCCAGCATTTT; CDR3: CASSLTTGLGNQPQHF